The entry that follows covers one T cell receptor (beta chain) sequence. As yet, its antigen is unknown. This CDR3 is 13 amino acids long. Germline CDR1 and CDR2: GTSNPN and SVGIG (reference sequence). Trimming removed 2 bases at V and 3 bases at J, with 10 bases between. The sample originates from a study of cytotoxic CD8 clonotypes in ibrutinib-treated CLL. Study-wide results and caveats: Before falling back toward baseline at progression, clonality had risen at the time of ibrutinib response. Shared public clonotypes were rare, and on treatment they either got smaller or stayed the same. Sustained-remission and progressing patients were not sampled at matched times. Against age-matched healthy donors, baseline clonality ran higher and tracked circulating CD8+ T-cell counts.

Libraries were prepared by immunoSEQ multiplex PCR; TCRdb keeps only in-frame clonotypes and omits some of them. In the table there are some 200,000 clones, approximately 79% of which are singletons. The V gene is TRBV30, the J gene TRBJ1-1, with TRBD1 as a possible D gene (5 bases). The sample here was PBMCs, taken after 12 months of ibrutinib treatment. This clonotype was obtained from a human donor with chronic lymphocytic leukemia. The DNA for the CDR3 is TGTGCCTGGAGTCAACAGGCGTACACTGAAGCTTTCTTT. Translated: CAWSQQAYTEAFF.